A single sample is the source of the 20 T cell receptor beta chains below, sequenced in a study of T cell repertoires in cytomegalovirus infection. TCRdb passed the reads through MiXCR, listing each CDR3 protein once. The sample contains about 260,000 distinct CDR3 sequences, approximately 13% of which appear only once. The source material was PBMCs. These receptors were collected from a human donor in good health (CMV status not recorded). Some clones in this sample may be carry-over from other donors' samples.

This clonotype occurred a few times. The chain uses TRBV29-1 and TRBJ1-2, with 11 bases identical to TRBD1. With 7 bases clipped from V and 12 bases from J, the junction kept 7 bases outside the gene matches. Germline CDR1 SQVTM, CDR2 ANQGSEA. This CDR3 contains 11 residues. The CDR3 reads CSAGQGEWNTF. CDR3 nucleotide sequence: TGCAGCGCGGGACAGGGGGAATGGAACACCTTC.

The CDR3 DNA reads TGCGCCAGCAGCCAGGCTTCAGCCGGGACTAGCGGGAGAACGGGCTACAATGAGCAGTTCTTC. Translating it yields CASSQASAGTSGRTGYNEQFF. V is TRBV4-1 and J is TRBJ2-1; 14 positions agree with TRBD2. The V segment lost 3 bases and the J segment 3 bases; nucleotides outside the gene matches: 16. The V gene's germline CDR1 is MGHRA and CDR2 YSYEKL. This CDR3 region has 21 residues.

The sample holds a few counts of this clonotype. The chain joins TRBV5-5 to TRBJ2-2; D may be TRBD1 (5 bases). CDR1 and CDR2 (germline): SGHKS, YYEKEE (reference sequence). V dropped 3 bases and J dropped 4 bases, with 13 bases sitting between them. This CDR3 is 15 amino acids long. For the CDR3, the DNA is TGTGCCAGCAGCTCTGTGACAGCCCTCACCGGGGAGCTGTTTTTT. Translated, it gives CASSSVTALTGELFF. Based on the CDR3 plus reference TRBV5-5 and TRBJ2-2, the full variable domain is DAGVTQSPTHLIKTRGQQVTLRCSPISGHKSVSWYQQVLGQGPQFIFQYYEKEERGRGNFPDRFSARQFPNYSSELNVNALLLGDSALYLCASSSVTALTGELFFGEGSRLTVL.

This clonotype was detected many times. V and J are TRBV7-9 and TRBJ1-2; 8 bases match TRBD1. The CDR3 loop spans 13 amino acids. CDR1 and CDR2 from the germline V gene are SEHNR and FQNEAQ (reference sequence). V was pared by 5 bases and J by 7 bases, with 6 bases of the junction left unmatched. The CDR3 sequence is CASSTTGVVGYTF. The CDR3 region has the DNA TGTGCCAGCAGCACGACAGGGGTAGTTGGCTACACCTTC. The full variable domain, rest sourced from reference TRBV7-9 and TRBJ1-2, is DTGVSQNPRHKITKRGQNVTFRCDPISEHNRLYWYRQTLGQGPEFLTYFQNEAQLEKSRLLSDRFSAERPKGSFSTLEIQRTEQGDSAMYLCASSTTGVVGYTFGSGTRLTVV.

This clonotype was seen a few times. V is TRBV28 and J is TRBJ2-7; the D is unclear. CDR1 is MDHEN and CDR2 is SYDVKM in the germline V gene. The CDR3 totals 14 residues. V lost 8 bases, J lost 0 bases, and 14 bases lay in between. The CDR3 loop is CASGPASSSYEQYF. The CDR3 DNA follows: TGTGCCAGCGGGCCGGCCTCGAGCTCCTACGAGCAGTACTTC.

The gene calls are TRBV20-1 and TRBJ2-7; possible D gene TRBD2, 7 bases. The germline V and J ends were trimmed by 7 bases and 7 bases, with 17 bases remaining between them. Germline CDR1 reads DFQATT; CDR2 reads SNEGSKA (reference sequence). CDR3 length equals 12 residues. The CDR3 coding sequence is TGCAGTGGAGGGGGGGAGCGTAGAGAGCAGTACTTC. Protein: CSGGGERREQYF.

This clonotype was counted only a few times. The rearrangement joins TRBV25-1 to TRBJ2-7, with D possibly matching TRBD2 (6 bases). Germline V gives CDR1 MGHDK, CDR2 SYGVNS. This CDR3 has 11 residues. The ends were cut back, 3 bases at V and 11 bases at J, with 11 bases in the middle. In DNA, the CDR3 is TGTGCCAGCAGTGAGGGGGGTGGGAAGTACTTC. It is translated as CASSEGGGKYF.

Many counts were recorded for this clonotype. This rearrangement joins TRBV7-6 to TRBJ1-1; the D gene is possibly TRBD1 (6 bases). V shed 5 bases and J shed 1 base, with 8 bases lying between them. Germline assignment: CDR1 SGHVS and CDR2 FNYEAQ. CDR3 size: 13 residues. The CDR3: CASSGTKNTEAFF. CDR3 nucleotide sequence: TGTGCCAGCAGCGGGACAAAGAACACTGAAGCTTTCTTT.

This clonotype has a handful of counts. The genes are TRBV6-1 and TRBJ2-7, with a possible D match to TRBD2 (5 bases). Germline V gene lookup returns CDR1 MNHNS and CDR2 SASEGT. This CDR3 has 14 amino acids. V dropped 4 bases and J dropped 3 bases, with 13 bases sitting between them. The CDR3 sequence is CASSAWTAVYEQYF. DNA for the CDR3: TGTGCCAGCAGTGCCTGGACTGCCGTCTACGAGCAGTACTTC.

This rearrangement joins TRBV20-1 to TRBJ2-3; 10 bases fit TRBD1. Unmatched junction bases numbered 5, after V lost 6 bases and J lost 2 bases. The CDR3 extends over 14 amino acids. Germline values: CDR1 DFQATT, CDR2 SNEGSKA (reference sequence). The CDR3 is CSASGQGLTDTQYF. The DNA of the CDR3 is TGCAGTGCATCGGGACAGGGGCTCACAGATACGCAGTATTTT.

This clonotype was observed a handful of times. The rearrangement joins TRBV2 to TRBJ1-2; D might be TRBD1 (5 bases). CDR3 length: 15 residues. Germline CDR1 is SNHLY and CDR2 is FYNNEI. Trimming shortened V by 7 bases and J by 5 bases, and 20 bases separated the two germline ends. The CDR3 DNA reads TGTGCCAGCACTTCCACGACAAGGGGAAGGTATGGCTACACCTTC. It translates to CASTSTTRGRYGYTF.

The sample holds many counts of this clonotype. As DNA, the CDR3 is TGTGCCAGCAGCCCCAGGATGGGGAAGGTCACAGATACGCAGTATTTT. This codes for CASSPRMGKVTDTQYF. V usage is TRBV7-2 and J usage is TRBJ2-3; D gene unclear. CDR1 and CDR2 from the germline V gene are SGHTA and FQGNSA. Between the trimmed V and J ends, which lost 5 bases and 2 bases, there was a span of 17 bases. The length of the CDR3 is 16 residues.

V is TRBV10-3 and J is TRBJ1-1, with D possibly matching TRBD1 (6 bases). The germline V gene has CDR1 ENHRY and CDR2 SYGVKD. The V gene lost 3 bases and the J gene lost 11 bases, with 19 bases spanning the gap. The CDR3 has 14 amino acids. Here the CDR3 reads CAISERGQGTEAFF. CDR3 nucleotide sequence: TGTGCCATCAGTGAACGTGGCCAGGGGACGGAGGCTTTCTTT.

This chain links TRBV11-2 with TRBJ2-1, with a tentative D call TRBD2 (6 bases). The ends were cut back, 1 base at V and 8 bases at J, with 21 bases in the middle. Germline-derived CDR1 and CDR2 are SGHAT and FQNNGV. The CDR3 loop spans 17 amino acids. DNA for the CDR3: TGTGCCAGCAGCTTAGGCCGGGGTAGAGGGAGGCACTATGAGCAGTTCTTC. Protein product: CASSLGRGRGRHYEQFF.

There are many counts of this clonotype. The chain links TRBV28 to TRBJ2-7; D may be TRBD1 (6 bases). V was clipped by 11 bases and J by 3 bases, with 23 bases between them. This CDR3 contains 15 residues. Germline CDR1 is MDHEN and CDR2 is SYDVKM. CDR3 nucleotides: TGTGCCGTGTCGAACAGGGTTAAGATTCGCTACGAGCAGTACTTC. It codes for CAVSNRVKIRYEQYF.

This clonotype was observed at least ten times. V and J are TRBV28 and TRBJ2-5, with a possible D match to TRBD1 (6 bases). In germline, CDR1 is MDHEN, CDR2 SYDVKM. The CDR3 totals 12 residues. V was pared by 6 bases and J by 4 bases, with 9 bases between. The DNA of the CDR3 is TGTGCCAGCAGCCAGGGGCGAGAGACCCAGTACTTC. It specifies CASSQGRETQYF.

This clonotype was seen repeatedly, ten times or more. This chain connects TRBV20-1 to TRBJ2-7; D is undetermined. Trimming cost V 4 bases and J 0 bases, with 13 bases left between them. Germline CDR1 DFQATT, CDR2 SNEGSKA (reference sequence). The CDR3 length is 14 residues. CDR3 in amino acids: CSATGYWSSYEQYF. DNA of the CDR3: TGCAGTGCTACCGGGTACTGGAGCTCCTACGAGCAGTACTTC.

The V call is TRBV13, the J call TRBJ1-1; no definite D call. The V end lost 8 bases, the J end lost 4 bases, and 8 bases lay between the germline ends. The CDR3 covers 11 residues. Germline V gene sequence: CDR1 PRHDT, CDR2 FYEKMQ (reference sequence). The CDR3 loop reads CASGRTTEAFF. The CDR3, as DNA: TGTGCCAGCGGAAGGACCACTGAAGCTTTCTTT.

This clonotype was observed at least ten times. The V gene is TRBV4-1, the J gene TRBJ2-3, with TRBD2 identical over 11 bases. J lost 1 base, V lost 0 bases, and 6 bases had no gene match. Germline lookup yields CDR1 MGHRA and CDR2 YSYEKL. The length of the CDR3 is 18 residues. The CDR3 DNA reads TGCGCCAGCAGCCAAGAAGGTAGCGGGGGGGCCGGCACAGATACGCAGTATTTT. Translation: CASSQEGSGGAGTDTQYF.

This chain uses TRBV2 with TRBJ2-1; weak D call: TRBD2 (8 bases). V lost 10 bases and J 3 bases, leaving 13 bases between the germline ends. The germline CDR1 and CDR2 sequences are SNHLY and FYNNEI. The CDR3 is 13 residues long. The CDR3 nucleotides read TGTGCCACGGGGGGGGACAGCTACAATGAGCAGTTCTTC. Its protein product is CATGGDSYNEQFF. Complete variable domain (other parts from reference TRBV2 and TRBJ2-1): EPEVTQTPSHQVTQMGQEVILRCVPISNHLYFYWYRQILGQKVEFLVSFYNNEISEKSEIFDDQFSVERPDGSNFTLKIRSTKLEDSAMYFCATGGDSYNEQFFGPGTRLTVL.